These 23 T cell receptor beta chains came from one sample sequenced in a study of cytomegalovirus exposure and HLA in healthy donors. Both 60 Vbeta primers and 13 Jbeta primers went into the PCR. The repertoire was sequenced with immunoSEQ multiplex PCR; TCRdb's copy has only in-frame clones and lacks some. The table includes approximately 110,000 clones, roughly 81% detected once. The sample was PBMCs. The receptors were gathered from a woman in her twenties or thirties in good health and CMV-seronegative.

The rearrangement joins TRBV6-1 to TRBJ1-5, with TRBD1 matching over 10 bases. After removal of 5 bases from V and 6 bases from J, the junction contained 7 bases not matched to a gene. The V gene's germline CDR1 is MNHNS and CDR2 SASEGT. The CDR3 is made up of 15 amino acids. The CDR3 spells CASSFDRGRGQPQHF. In nucleotides, the CDR3 is TGTGCCAGCAGTTTCGACAGGGGGCGCGGTCAGCCCCAGCATTTT.

The CDR3 reads CASLGAIYNEQFF. The CDR3 coding sequence is TGTGCCAGCCTTGGGGCTATCTACAATGAGCAGTTCTTC. The V call is TRBV19, the J call TRBJ2-1; possible D gene TRBD1, 5 bases. Germline loops: CDR1 LNHDA, CDR2 SQIVND (reference sequence). The CDR3 covers 13 residues. Trimming took 9 bases from V and 3 from J, leaving 12 bases between them.

V and J are TRBV5-1 and TRBJ2-2, with D perhaps matching TRBD2 (7 bases). The CDR3 runs to 15 residues. The V end lost 7 bases, the J end lost 1 base, and 14 bases lay between the germline ends. CDR1 and CDR2 from the germline V gene are SGHRS and YFSETQ. CDR3 DNA: TGCGCCAGCGTGGGGGGGGCCGTGAACACCGGGGAGCTGTTTTTT. It yields the protein CASVGGAVNTGELFF. Complete variable domain (other parts from reference TRBV5-1 and TRBJ2-2): KAGVTQTPRYLIKTRGQQVTLSCSPISGHRSVSWYQQTPGQGLQFLFEYFSETQRNKGNFPGRFSGRQFSNSRSEMNVSTLELGDSALYLCASVGGAVNTGELFFGEGSRLTVL.

The V and J genes are TRBV2 and TRBJ2-1; 8 bases align to TRBD2. The germline CDR1 and CDR2 sequences are SNHLY and FYNNEI. The CDR3 consists of 15 residues. The ends lost 6 bases at V and 0 bases at J; junction bases unmatched: 4. CDR3 in amino acids: CASRVAGTSYNEQFF. The CDR3 DNA sequence: TGTGCCAGCAGGGTAGCGGGGACCTCCTACAATGAGCAGTTCTTC.

The chain joins TRBV15 to TRBJ1-5; TRBD1 agrees at 9 bases. The trim removed 1 base at V and 5 bases at J, leaving 15 bases unmatched. Germline V gives CDR1 LNHNV, CDR2 YYDKDF (reference sequence). The length of the CDR3 is 19 residues. In nucleotides, the CDR3 is TGTGCCACCAGCAGAGGCGTCCGGGACAGGGAGTCAAGCGATCAGCCCCAGCATTTT. Protein product: CATSRGVRDRESSDQPQHF.

The chain recombines TRBV29-1 with TRBJ1-5; no clear D. This CDR3 has 12 amino acids. The germline gives CDR1 SQVTM, CDR2 ANQGSEA. Trimming took 3 bases from V and 7 from J, leaving 10 bases between them. The CDR3 nucleotides read TGCAGCGTTGAGGTGGAGGGACAGCCCCAGCATTTT. Amino acid sequence: CSVEVEGQPQHF.

This clone was observed once. The genes are TRBV11-2 and TRBJ2-1, with 12 bases fitting TRBD2. This CDR3 contains 15 residues. V dropped 1 base and J dropped 10; count of bases not matched to a gene: 5. Germline assignment: CDR1 SGHAT and CDR2 FQNNGV. The CDR3, as DNA: TGTGCCAGCAGCTTAGGTCTAGCGGGGGGGCGAGAGCAGTTCTTC. Translated, it gives CASSLGLAGGREQFF.

This chain connects TRBV5-1 to TRBJ1-1; TRBD1 is a possible D gene (5 bases). CDR3 size: 15 residues. Germline-derived CDR1 and CDR2 are SGHRS and YFSETQ. Trimming stripped 1 base from V and 3 bases from J, with 13 bases between. The CDR3 here is CASSLRPGGDTEAFF. For the CDR3, the DNA is TGCGCCAGCAGCTTGCGCCCGGGGGGGGACACTGAAGCTTTCTTT.

This clone was counted a single time. The rearrangement joins TRBV9 to TRBJ2-7; 7 positions match TRBD2. The CDR3 contains 15 residues. Trimming removed 0 bases from V and 4 bases from J; junction bases left unmatched: 7. Germline-derived CDR1 and CDR2 are SGDLS and YYNGEE. CDR3 in DNA: TGTGCCAGCAGCGTAGACGTGGCGGGGGAATACGAGCAGTACTTC. Translation: CASSVDVAGEYEQYF.

This clone was counted once. The chain carries TRBV5-1 and TRBJ1-5; the D is unclear. Germline V gives CDR1 SGHRS, CDR2 YFSETQ. There are 14 residues in the CDR3. V lost 5 bases, J lost 1 base, and 10 bases lay in between. CDR3 bases: TGCGCCAGCAGTACCGGGGTGAGCAATCAGCCCCAGCATTTT. The encoded protein is CASSTGVSNQPQHF. The full variable domain, completed using reference TRBV5-1 and TRBJ1-5, is KAGVTQTPRYLIKTRGQQVTLSCSPISGHRSVSWYQQTPGQGLQFLFEYFSETQRNKGNFPGRFSGRQFSNSRSEMNVSTLELGDSALYLCASSTGVSNQPQHFGDGTRLSIL.

This clone occurred once. The chain recombines TRBV7-2 with TRBJ2-2; D remains unclear. The CDR3 is made up of 12 amino acids. The germline V gene has CDR1 SGHTA and CDR2 FQGNSA. V lost 5 bases, J lost 7 bases, and 8 bases lay in between. CDR3 in DNA: TGTGCCAGCAGCAACTCCTACGGGGAGCTGTTTTTT. It translates to CASSNSYGELFF.

The chain recombines TRBV6-1 with TRBJ1-2, with D possibly TRBD1 on 5 matching bases. The CDR3 runs 14 residues. Germline V gives CDR1 MNHNS, CDR2 SASEGT. The V end lost 0 bases, the J end lost 8 bases, and 13 bases lay between the germline ends. CDR3 bases: TGTGCCAGCAGTGAAGCGGGTCAGGGCAGAGGCTACACCTTC. Its translation is CASSEAGQGRGYTF.

CDR3: CASSLKLAGGGETQYF. In nucleotides, the CDR3 is TGTGCCAGCAGCTTGAAACTAGCGGGAGGTGGAGAGACCCAGTACTTC. The chain couples TRBV5-4 to TRBJ2-5; 12 bases align to TRBD2. The J segment lost 4 bases and the V segment lost 1 base, leaving 5 bases of the junction unmatched. Germline assignment: CDR1 SGHNT and CDR2 YYREEE (reference sequence). The CDR3 has 16 amino acids.

This clone came up a few times. The V call is TRBV14, the J call TRBJ1-1, with 8 positions matching TRBD1. The V gene end was trimmed by 4 bases and the J gene end by 1 base; junction bases not matched to a gene: 8. CDR3 size: 16 residues. Per germline, CDR1 SGHDN and CDR2 FVKESK. The CDR3 DNA reads as TGTGCCAGCAGCCCAGGGACAGGATCGGGGAACACTGAAGCTTTCTTT. It specifies CASSPGTGSGNTEAFF.

This clone turned up a few times. V gene TRBV30 combines with J gene TRBJ2-1; D gene uncertain. V lost 1 base and J 4 bases, leaving 5 bases between the germline ends. Germline values: CDR1 GTSNPN, CDR2 SVGIG (reference sequence). The CDR3 is 12 residues long. In nucleotides, the CDR3 is TGTGCCTGGAGTGGAGTTTACAATGAGCAGTTCTTC. It codes for CAWSGVYNEQFF. The full variable domain, in which reference TRBV30 and TRBJ2-1 provide the parts outside the CDR3, is SQTIHQWPATLVQPVGSPLSLECTVEGTSNPNLYWYRQAAGRGLQLLFYSVGIGQISSEVPQNLSASRPQDRQFILSSKKLLLSDSGFYLCAWSGVYNEQFFGPGTRLTVL.

The chain is built from TRBV7-5 and TRBJ1-5. TRBV7-5 is annotated as a pseudogene. This CDR3 contains 15 residues. CDR3 protein: CARTLLCGVNQPQHF. DNA for the CDR3: TGTGCCAGAACCTTATTGTGCGGGGTTAATCAGCCCCAGCATTTT.

The chain joins TRBV19 to TRBJ1-5; TRBD1 aligns across 8 bases. This CDR3 contains 17 residues. The germline gives CDR1 LNHDA, CDR2 SQIVND (reference sequence). V shed 4 bases, J shed 2 bases, and the junction held 10 bases outside the gene matches. The CDR3 nucleotides are TGTGCCAGTAGTACTAAAAACCCGGGACAGGGCAATCAGCCCCAGCATTTT. Translating it yields CASSTKNPGQGNQPQHF. The variable domain in full, completed from reference TRBV19 and TRBJ1-5, reads DGGITQSPKYLFRKEGQNVTLSCEQNLNHDAMYWYRQDPGQGLRLIYYSQIVNDFQKGDIAEGYSVSREKKESFPLTVTSAQKNPTAFYLCASSTKNPGQGNQPQHFGDGTRLSIL.

This chain connects TRBV4-1 to TRBJ2-2, with 8 nucleotides matching TRBD1. Germline CDR1 is MGHRA and CDR2 is YSYEKL. CDR3 length equals 20 residues. V shed 2 bases, J shed 0 bases, and the junction held 14 bases outside the gene matches. The CDR3 reads CASSQYYGTGIQSNTGELFF. The CDR3 DNA sequence: TGCGCCAGCAGCCAATACTACGGGACAGGAATACAATCGAACACCGGGGAGCTGTTTTTT.

This clone was picked up a small number of times. V gene TRBV19 combines with J gene TRBJ2-3; 8 bases match TRBD2. Trimming at V came to 7 bases and at J to 2 bases, leaving 8 bases not matched to a gene. Germline CDR1 LNHDA, CDR2 SQIVND (reference sequence). The CDR3 is 15 residues long. Here the CDR3 reads CASTPTSVPTDTQYF. The CDR3 DNA follows: TGTGCCAGTACCCCGACTAGCGTTCCCACAGATACGCAGTATTTT.

The genes are TRBV28 and TRBJ2-3, with 11 bases lining up with TRBD2. Germline V gene sequence: CDR1 MDHEN, CDR2 SYDVKM. The CDR3 loop spans 17 amino acids. J gave up 6 bases and V 5 bases, and 13 bases lay outside the gene matches. The CDR3, as DNA: TGTGCCAGCAGTGCAGGATCCCTAGCGGGAGGTGTGGATACGCAGTATTTT. It yields the protein CASSAGSLAGGVDTQYF.

The chain combines TRBV15 with TRBJ1-3; no reliable D call. V was trimmed by 4 bases and J by 0 bases, leaving 10 bases between them. CDR1 and CDR2 from the germline V gene are LNHNV and YYDKDF (reference sequence). The CDR3 has 15 amino acids. CDR3: CATSIFRTSGNTIYF. The DNA for the CDR3 is TGTGCCACCAGCATCTTTAGAACCTCTGGAAACACCATATATTTT.

The chain links TRBV2 to TRBJ1-5; the match to TRBD1 covers 8 bases. The germline gives CDR1 SNHLY, CDR2 FYNNEI. The CDR3 runs to 13 residues. V was clipped by 6 bases and J by 10 bases; unmatched bases: 8. CDR3 sequence: CASRRTGWGPQHF. Written as DNA, the CDR3 is TGTGCCAGCAGGCGGACAGGGTGGGGTCCCCAGCATTTT.

V usage is TRBV11-2 and J usage is TRBJ2-7; 7 nucleotides line up with TRBD1. V was pared by 7 bases and J by 3 bases, with 12 bases of the junction left unmatched. Germline loops: CDR1 SGHAT, CDR2 FQNNGV. This CDR3 has 15 residues. CDR3: CASTPQGGLFYEQYF. The DNA for the CDR3 is TGTGCCAGCACCCCTCAAGGGGGCCTCTTCTACGAGCAGTACTTC.